The 28 T cell receptor beta chains below were found in one sample sequenced in a study of blood T cell repertoires in COVID-19. Measured with immunoSEQ multiplex PCR; TCRdb has only the in-frame clones, and not every one. The sample includes around 470,000 clones, roughly 88% seen only once; the top ten take more than 0.55%. Sequencing was done on a sample of PBMCs or T cells enriched from blood (not recorded which). These receptors came from a man aged 18 to 29 who had recovered from COVID-19.

This clone was seen once. The chain has TRBV19 and TRBJ1-2, with D uncertain. Germline V gives CDR1 LNHDA, CDR2 SQIVND (reference sequence). The CDR3 is 14 amino acids. V was trimmed by 3 bases and J by 3 bases, leaving 11 bases between them. The CDR3 is CASSIRSADYGYTF. The CDR3 DNA reads as TGTGCCAGTAGTATTAGGTCAGCGGACTATGGCTACACCTTC.

CDR3 amino acids: CASSALATGEQYF. The CDR3, as DNA: TGTGCCAGCAGCGCGCTAGCGACGGGCGAGCAGTACTTC. The V call is TRBV9, the J call TRBJ2-7, with TRBD2 as a possible D gene (6 bases). The CDR3 sequence is 13 residues long. CDR1 is SGDLS and CDR2 is YYNGEE in the germline V gene. Trimming took 3 bases from V and 6 from J, leaving 13 bases between them.

The V gene is TRBV5-4, the J gene TRBJ2-5, with 14 bases identical to TRBD2. The trim removed 3 bases at V and 5 bases at J, leaving 3 bases unmatched. This CDR3 region has 15 residues. Germline V CDR1 and CDR2: SGHNT, YYREEE (reference sequence). As DNA, the CDR3 is TGTGCCAGCAGCTCGGGACTAGCGGGAGTTGAGACCCAGTACTTC. It encodes CASSSGLAGVETQYF.

This chain joins TRBV5-6 and TRBJ2-2; 12 nucleotides line up with TRBD1. Losses at the gene ends were 3 bases for V and 10 bases for J; bases not matched to a gene: 10. The germline V gene has CDR1 SGHDT and CDR2 YYEEEE. This CDR3 comprises 16 residues. CDR3 in DNA: TGTGCCAGCAGCTATGCCGGGACAGGGGGCTGGGAGGAGCTGTTTTTT. Protein product: CASSYAGTGGWEELFF.

This clone occurred a few times. This chain connects TRBV28 to TRBJ2-7, with 7 bases lining up with TRBD1. CDR1 is MDHEN and CDR2 is SYDVKM in the germline V gene. V was clipped by 2 bases and J by 1 base; unmatched bases: 11. This CDR3 has 17 amino acids. Here the CDR3 reads CASSLIVGQEPSYEQYF. The CDR3 DNA reads as TGTGCCAGCAGTTTAATAGTAGGACAGGAACCATCCTACGAGCAGTACTTC.

CDR3 bases: TGTGCCAGCAACCCCTGGCCGGGACAGGGGAATGGCTACACCTTC. Amino acid sequence: CASNPWPGQGNGYTF. The genes are TRBV11-2 and TRBJ1-2, with TRBD1 matching 10 bases. Unmatched junction bases numbered 11, after V lost 7 bases and J lost 6 bases. Germline V gene lookup returns CDR1 SGHAT and CDR2 FQNNGV. The CDR3 covers 15 residues.

V usage is TRBV6-5 and J usage is TRBJ1-1; D gene ambiguous. CDR3 size: 15 residues. Germline CDR1 is MNHEY and CDR2 is SVGAGI. Trimming removed 2 bases at V and 0 bases at J, with 10 bases between. In nucleotides, the CDR3 is TGTGCCAGCAGTTACAGTGACAACCTGAACACTGAAGCTTTCTTT. As protein: CASSYSDNLNTEAFF.

About this clone: A much larger clone is a single base away; this may be a read error. Other nucleotide sequences in the sample specify the same CDR3. The chain carries TRBV6-5 and TRBJ1-1; D remains ambiguous. In germline, CDR1 is MNHEY, CDR2 SVGAGI. V was clipped by 2 bases and J by 0 bases, with 4 bases between them. There are 13 residues in the CDR3. This chain's CDR3 is CASSYQMNTEAFF. CDR3 nucleotides: TGTGCCAGCAGTTACCAGATGAACACTGAAGCTTTCTTT.

V and J are TRBV7-9 and TRBJ1-3, with D unclear. The CDR3 is made up of 15 amino acids. The ends were cut back, 4 bases at V and 2 bases at J, with 12 bases in the middle. Per germline, CDR1 SEHNR and CDR2 FQNEAQ (reference sequence). The CDR3 loop reads CASSYASGAGNTIYF. As DNA, the CDR3 is TGTGCCAGCAGCTACGCCTCCGGGGCTGGAAACACCATATATTTT. Full variable domain (remainder filled in from reference TRBV7-9 and TRBJ1-3): DTGVSQNPRHKITKRGQNVTFRCDPISEHNRLYWYRQTLGQGPEFLTYFQNEAQLEKSRLLSDRFSAERPKGSFSTLEIQRTEQGDSAMYLCASSYASGAGNTIYFGEGSWLTVV.

This chain connects TRBV7-9 to TRBJ2-5; a possible D gene is TRBD2 (6 bases). The germline V gene encodes CDR1 SEHNR and CDR2 FQNEAQ (reference sequence). V was shortened by 3 bases and J by 10 bases, with 12 bases between the two germline ends. The CDR3 is made up of 12 amino acids. CDR3: CASSFYGGGQYF. The CDR3 DNA reads TGTGCCAGCAGCTTTTACGGGGGTGGCCAGTACTTC.

CDR3 residues: CASSASGFLGEQFF. The CDR3 nucleotides are TGTGCCAGCAGTGCCTCGGGATTTCTTGGTGAGCAGTTCTTC. The rearrangement joins TRBV28 to TRBJ2-1; D is perhaps TRBD2 (5 bases). The CDR3 is 14 amino acids. Trimming took off 5 bases at V and 9 bases at J, with 17 bases between the two ends. Germline CDR1 reads MDHEN; CDR2 reads SYDVKM.

This chain joins TRBV3-1 (or the pseudogene TRBV3-2) and TRBJ2-3; D possibly corresponds to TRBD1 (5 bases). The ends were cut back, 3 bases at V and 4 bases at J, with 14 bases in the middle. Germline CDR1 is LGHDT and CDR2 is YNNKEL (reference sequence). The CDR3 has 15 amino acids. In nucleotides, the CDR3 is TGTGCCAGCAGCCAGAGCAGGGAAGTCGCAGATACGCAGTATTTT. It translates to CASSQSREVADTQYF.

This clone appeared a single time. The chain carries TRBV12-5 and TRBJ2-7, with a possible D match to TRBD2 (5 bases). The CDR3 has 12 amino acids. Trimming pared 8 bases from V and 0 bases from J, leaving 8 bases between. Germline V gives CDR1 LGHNT, CDR2 FRNRAP. CDR3 in amino acids: CASSAGSYEQYF. For the CDR3, the DNA is TGTGCTAGTAGTGCGGGCTCCTACGAGCAGTACTTC.

This clone appeared a single time. This chain connects TRBV7-6 to TRBJ1-4; D perhaps matches TRBD1 (5 bases). Germline V gene lookup returns CDR1 SGHVS and CDR2 FNYEAQ. Trimming stripped 4 bases from V and 11 bases from J, with 8 bases between. This CDR3 comprises 11 residues. The CDR3 is CASSSGGKLFF. The CDR3 region has the DNA TGTGCCAGCAGCTCCGGGGGGAAACTGTTTTTT.

The CDR3 nucleotides are TGTGCCAGCAGCTTACAGGTCCCGAACACCGGGGAGCTGTTTTTT. It translates to CASSLQVPNTGELFF. This chain connects TRBV7-8 to TRBJ2-2; D unresolved. The CDR3 covers 15 residues. Germline V gives CDR1 SGHVS, CDR2 FQNEAQ. Between the trimmed V and J ends, which lost 2 bases and 0 bases, there was a span of 7 bases.

The chain has TRBV27 and TRBJ2-2; 9 positions agree with TRBD2. The CDR3 has 16 residues. The germline gives CDR1 MNHEY, CDR2 SMNVEV (reference sequence). The V gene end was trimmed by 6 bases and the J gene end by 5 bases; junction bases not matched to a gene: 10. The CDR3 nucleotides read TGTGCCAGCAGATATAGCGGGAGTAGTAGGACCGGGGAGCTGTTTTTT. It translates to CASRYSGSSRTGELFF.

The V gene is TRBV10-3, the J gene TRBJ1-3; tentatively, D is TRBD1 (5 bases). The germline V and J ends were trimmed by 4 bases and 2 bases, with 12 bases remaining between them. Per the germline V gene, CDR1 is ENHRY and CDR2 is SYGVKD. The CDR3 is made up of 15 amino acids. The CDR3 is CAISGGQSAGNTIYF. For the CDR3, the DNA is TGTGCCATCAGTGGTGGACAAAGCGCTGGAAACACCATATATTTT.

This clone was detected only a few times. The V and J genes are TRBV14 and TRBJ2-7; possibly TRBD2 for D (5 bases). The germline V gene has CDR1 SGHDN and CDR2 FVKESK. V lost 1 base, J lost 4 bases, and 11 bases lay in between. There are 14 residues in the CDR3. Here the CDR3 reads CASSQVYAGYEQYF. DNA of the CDR3: TGTGCCAGCAGCCAAGTTTACGCGGGTTACGAGCAGTACTTC.

V usage is TRBV11-3 and J usage is TRBJ1-1; perhaps TRBD1 as D (6 bases). The CDR3 extends over 15 amino acids. Looked up from germline, CDR1 is SGHNT and CDR2 is YENEEA. Trimming removed 5 bases at V and 1 base at J, with 14 bases between. CDR3 coding DNA: TGTGCCAGCAGCCCGACTCCGGGACAGAACACTGAAGCTTTCTTT. Amino acid sequence: CASSPTPGQNTEAFF.

The rearrangement uses TRBV7-8 and TRBJ1-6; D unresolved. Trimming cost V 2 bases and J 3 bases, with 14 bases left between them. Germline V gene lookup returns CDR1 SGHVS and CDR2 FQNEAQ. This CDR3 comprises 17 residues. The CDR3: CASSLRVTGFYNSPLHF. In nucleotides, the CDR3 is TGTGCCAGCAGCTTACGGGTTACGGGGTTCTATAATTCACCCCTCCACTTT.

DNA of the CDR3: TGTGCCAGCAGTTTGCGGCAGGGCCGGTCCTACGAGCAGTACTTC. Residues: CASSLRQGRSYEQYF. V is TRBV28 and J is TRBJ2-7, with a possible D match to TRBD1 (5 bases). Trimming shortened V by 3 bases and J by 1 base, and 13 bases separated the two germline ends. The germline gives CDR1 MDHEN, CDR2 SYDVKM. CDR3 length: 15 amino acids.

The rearrangement links TRBV23-1 to TRBJ2-7; no definite D call. TRBV23-1 carries the ORF label, with uncertain function. V gave up 4 bases and J gave up 5 bases, with 9 bases separating them. The CDR3 spans 12 residues. CDR3 loop: CASSRIVDEQYF. For the CDR3, the DNA is TGCGCCAGCAGTCGAATAGTCGACGAGCAGTACTTC.

The V gene is TRBV25-1, the J gene TRBJ1-4, with TRBD1 matching over 7 bases. This CDR3 region has 16 residues. Unmatched junction bases numbered 8, after V lost 4 bases and J lost 3 bases. Germline V CDR1 and CDR2: MGHDK, SYGVNS. CDR3 DNA: TGTGCCAGCAGTGTAACAGGGGTGGTAGCTAATGAAAAACTGTTTTTT. It is translated as CASSVTGVVANEKLFF.

The V call is TRBV28, the J call TRBJ2-7, with TRBD1 matching 7 bases. V lost 6 bases, J lost 6 bases, and 11 bases stayed unmatched. The V gene's germline CDR1 is MDHEN and CDR2 SYDVKM. The length of the CDR3 is 14 residues. CDR3 sequence reads: CASRKRGQLGEQYF. In DNA, the CDR3 is TGTGCCAGCAGGAAAAGGGGACAGTTGGGCGAGCAGTACTTC.

The J gene is TRBJ1-3, the V gene TRBV5-4; 7 positions match TRBD1. CDR3 length: 15 amino acids. V was pared by 4 bases and J by 0 bases, with 4 bases of the junction left unmatched. Germline V gene data show CDR1 as SGHNT and CDR2 as YYREEE (reference sequence). The CDR3 DNA sequence: TGTGCCAGCAGCATACAGGGGCCCTCTGGAAACACCATATATTTT. It is translated as CASSIQGPSGNTIYF.

A single count supports this clone. This chain uses TRBV5-6 with TRBJ1-1; tentatively, D is TRBD1 (6 bases). Germline assignment: CDR1 SGHDT and CDR2 YYEEEE. This CDR3 is built from 16 residues. V was clipped by 7 bases and J by 4 bases, with 23 bases between them. CDR3 DNA sequence: TGTGCCAGCGAGATTACAGGGCCCCTCCTGGGCACTGAAGCTTTCTTT. Protein product: CASEITGPLLGTEAFF.

This sequence joins TRBV29-1 and TRBJ1-2; 7 nucleotides agree with TRBD1. V was pared by 8 bases and J by 0 bases, with 9 bases of the junction left unmatched. Germline assignment: CDR1 SQVTM and CDR2 ANQGSEA. CDR3 length equals 14 residues. CDR3 sequence: CSFGGQTTNYGYTF. As DNA, the CDR3 is TGCAGCTTTGGGGGACAGACGACTAACTATGGCTACACCTTC.

The J gene is TRBJ1-5, the V gene TRBV4-2, with a tentative D call TRBD1 (5 bases). Per the germline V gene, CDR1 is LGHNA and CDR2 is YNFKEQ. The V and J ends lost 0 bases and 4 bases respectively, with 16 bases between them. The length of the CDR3 is 17 residues. The CDR3 nucleotides are TGTGCCAGCAGCCAAGACAATTCGCAGGGATCTAATCAGCCCCAGCATTTT. The encoded protein is CASSQDNSQGSNQPQHF.